This TCR beta chain came from a study of CXCR3-negative and CXCR3-positive naive CD8 T cells. The TRB cDNA libraries were prepared by 5' RACE with UMI labels. TCRdb re-called the 5' RACE reads and gives one entry per CDR3 protein, without DNA. This listing includes tens of thousands of distinct CDR3 sequences. The CDR3 sequence is 18 residues long. Germline CDR1 is SEHNR and CDR2 is FQNEAQ (reference sequence). The sequencing sample was made of naive CXCR3- CD8+ T cells from blood. Subset meaning: CD45RO-CCR7+CD27+CD95- naive CD8+ T cells lacking CXCR3 (TNR3-). This receptor was identified in a human donor in good health. Some clones in this sample may be carry-over from other donors' samples. This chain joins TRBV7-9 and TRBJ2-5; TCRdb names TRBD2, which stays unverified in the absence of DNA. The CDR3 here is CASSPALGSGSKGGTQYF.